Below are 21 T cell receptor beta chains sequenced from a single sample in a study of blood T cell repertoires in COVID-19 (dated by TCRdb to 2020 to 2022). Receptor libraries were prepared by the immunoSEQ multiplex PCR assay. Here the immuneACCESS table is served through TCRdb, limited to in-frame sequences with V and J called. Missing clones are a known gap in these copies; in checked studies unresolved V genes cover under half, and the rest lacks a known reason. For this sample the table gives over 35,000 clones, of which around 70% were detected only once. The ten top clones hold 6.2% of the sample. The material sequenced was peripheral blood. The origin of the receptors is a man older than 75 with acute or convalescent COVID-19.

In this sample, this clone turned up once. The chain combines TRBV18 with TRBJ1-1; D might be TRBD1 (6 bases). V was pared by 3 bases and J by 0 bases, with 8 bases between. From germline, CDR1 is KGHSH and CDR2 LQKENI. The CDR3 runs to 14 residues. This CDR3 is CASSPGHMNTEAFF. The CDR3 DNA sequence: TGTGCCAGCTCACCGGGACATATGAACACTGAAGCTTTCTTT.

The rearrangement links TRBV2 to TRBJ2-2, with 7 bases matching TRBD2. With 6 bases clipped from V and 4 bases from J, the junction kept 2 bases outside the gene matches. Germline lookup yields CDR1 SNHLY and CDR2 FYNNEI. The CDR3 has 13 residues. CDR3 bases: TGTGCCAGCAGGGGGACTACCACCGGGGAGCTGTTTTTT. The encoded protein is CASRGTTTGELFF.

The chain carries TRBV2 and TRBJ2-7; the match to TRBD2 covers 12 bases. The CDR3 length is 14 residues. The V gene's germline CDR1 is SNHLY and CDR2 FYNNEI. V shed 7 bases and J 0 bases; nucleotides not matched to a gene: 1. CDR3 DNA sequence: TGTGCCAGCATACTAGCGGGAGGCTCCTACGAGCAGTACTTC. Protein product: CASILAGGSYEQYF.

This chain uses TRBV18 with TRBJ2-3; 13 bases are shared with TRBD2. This CDR3 is 16 amino acids long. Trimming cost V 3 bases and J 3 bases; bases outside gene matches: 3. Germline CDR1 is KGHSH and CDR2 is LQKENI. The DNA of the CDR3 is TGTGCCAGCTCACCCGGGACTAGCGGGATGACAGATACGCAGTATTTT. Residues: CASSPGTSGMTDTQYF.

Concerning this clone: One end of the junction varies from germline; a read error may be responsible. The chain carries TRBV5-6 and TRBJ1-2; weak D call: TRBD1 (5 bases). CDR1 SGHDT and CDR2 YYEEEE come from the germline V gene. The CDR3 consists of 12 residues. This CDR3 reads CASSWADSLGAF. In nucleotides, the CDR3 is TGTGCCAGCAGCTGGGCCGACAGTCTAGGGGCCTTC.

The V and J genes are TRBV7-9 and TRBJ2-5; 8 positions match TRBD1. J gave up 5 bases and V 5 bases, and 7 bases lay outside the gene matches. Germline V lookup: CDR1 SEHNR, CDR2 FQNEAQ (reference sequence). CDR3 size: 14 residues. The CDR3 DNA reads as TGTGCCAGCAGCCTACAGGACAGGGCGGAGACCCAGTACTTC. This translates into CASSLQDRAETQYF.

This clone was seen only once. This rearrangement joins TRBV5-1 to TRBJ1-6; the match to TRBD1 covers 10 bases. The V segment lost 2 bases and the J segment 4 bases; nucleotides outside the gene matches: 9. This CDR3 region has 18 residues. From germline, CDR1 is SGHRS and CDR2 YFSETQ. CDR3 amino acids: CASSLETGGAGYNSPLHF. In DNA form, the CDR3 reads TGCGCCAGCAGCTTAGAGACAGGGGGCGCGGGATATAATTCACCCCTCCACTTT.

The chain uses TRBV5-1 and TRBJ1-2; the match to TRBD1 covers 8 bases. Germline CDR1 SGHRS, CDR2 YFSETQ. V shed 4 bases and J 5 bases; nucleotides not matched to a gene: 7. The CDR3 spans 14 residues. The chain's CDR3 is CASSTGQDSYGYTF. The CDR3 nucleotides read TGCGCCAGCAGCACGGGACAGGATTCATATGGCTACACCTTC.

The V and J genes are TRBV3-1 (or the pseudogene TRBV3-2) and TRBJ2-1, with 8 bases matching TRBD2. This CDR3 has 15 residues. V lost 1 base, J lost 8 bases, and 7 bases stayed unmatched. Germline V gene data show CDR1 as LGHDT and CDR2 as YNNKEL (reference sequence). The CDR3 DNA is TGTGCCAGCAGCCAAGCGGCTGGACTAGCCGATGAGCAGTTCTTC. Its translation: CASSQAAGLADEQFF.

The chain joins TRBV30 to TRBJ2-1; 8 nucleotides match TRBD2. Germline assignment: CDR1 GTSNPN and CDR2 SVGIG (reference sequence). The CDR3 spans 15 residues. The V and J ends lost 2 bases and 8 bases, in that order; junction bases with no gene match: 11. This CDR3 is CAWSWLAGGADEQFF. The CDR3 DNA reads as TGTGCCTGGAGTTGGCTAGCGGGTGGGGCGGATGAGCAGTTCTTC.

This clone was recorded once. This rearrangement joins TRBV7-2 to TRBJ1-1; a weak D match, TRBD1 (5 bases). CDR3 length: 13 amino acids. Germline CDR1 reads SGHTA; CDR2 reads FQGNSA. The V gene lost 1 base and the J gene lost 6 bases, with 9 bases spanning the gap. In DNA form, the CDR3 reads TGTGCCAGCAGCTTAGGGCAGGGCGCTGAAGCTTTCTTT. Translation: CASSLGQGAEAFF.

This clone was seen a handful of times. CDR3 amino acids: CASSFTGLAAINEQFF. The CDR3 DNA reads as TGCGCCAGCAGCTTTACGGGACTAGCGGCCATCAATGAGCAGTTCTTC. The chain has TRBV5-1 and TRBJ2-1; TRBD2 matches at 11 bases. The CDR3 runs 16 residues. The V segment lost 2 bases and the J segment 6 bases; nucleotides outside the gene matches: 7. From germline, CDR1 is SGHRS and CDR2 YFSETQ.

The chain is built from TRBV7-2 and TRBJ2-5; 11 positions agree with TRBD1. Germline CDR1 and CDR2: SGHTA and FQGNSA. Germline trimming cut 3 bases from V and 2 bases from J; bases unmatched to any gene: 5. The length of the CDR3 is 16 residues. The CDR3 DNA follows: TGTGCCAGCAGCTTGACCGGACAGGGGGCTCAAGAGACCCAGTACTTC. Translation: CASSLTGQGAQETQYF.

This chain joins TRBV19 and TRBJ2-3, with D maybe TRBD2 (6 bases). V was trimmed by 1 base and J by 6 bases, leaving 8 bases between them. CDR3 length equals 13 residues. Germline V gene data show CDR1 as LNHDA and CDR2 as SQIVND (reference sequence). CDR3 residues: CASSIASADTQYF. The DNA for the CDR3 is TGTGCCAGTAGTATAGCTAGCGCTGATACGCAGTATTTT.

The chain couples TRBV19 to TRBJ2-5, with 9 bases that match TRBD2. J lost 1 base, V lost 4 bases, and 4 bases had no gene match. The CDR3 consists of 15 residues. Per the germline V gene, CDR1 is LNHDA and CDR2 is SQIVND (reference sequence). CDR3 sequence (DNA): TGTGCCAGTAGTACCTCAGCGGGGGGCCAAGAGACCCAGTACTTC. Protein: CASSTSAGGQETQYF.

The chain has TRBV4-2 and TRBJ2-1; D may be TRBD2 (6 bases). V was pared by 0 bases and J by 10 bases, with 7 bases between. This CDR3 comprises 12 residues. Germline CDR1 and CDR2: LGHNA and YNFKEQ. This CDR3 reads CASSQEGGEQFF. CDR3 bases: TGTGCCAGCAGCCAAGAGGGGGGAGAGCAGTTCTTC.

This chain joins TRBV19 and TRBJ2-5; 10 positions agree with TRBD1. In germline, CDR1 is LNHDA, CDR2 SQIVND (reference sequence). CDR3 size: 16 residues. V dropped 5 bases and J dropped 5; count of bases not matched to a gene: 11. The chain's CDR3 is CASSPRPGTGAETQYF. CDR3 nucleotides: TGTGCCAGTAGTCCTCGACCCGGGACAGGGGCGGAGACCCAGTACTTC.

In this sample, this clone turned up once. This chain links TRBV7-9 with TRBJ1-5; weak D call: TRBD1 (6 bases). Germline values: CDR1 SEHNR, CDR2 FQNEAQ (reference sequence). Trimming pared 1 base from V and 9 bases from J, leaving 7 bases between. CDR3 length equals 12 residues. The CDR3 sequence is CASSLEGGPQHF. The CDR3 DNA reads TGTGCCAGCAGCTTAGAAGGGGGGCCCCAGCATTTT.

The rearrangement links TRBV10-3 to TRBJ1-6; D is unresolved. Germline lookup yields CDR1 ENHRY and CDR2 SYGVKD. The ends were cut back, 6 bases at V and 6 bases at J, with 15 bases in the middle. The CDR3 length is 15 residues. This CDR3 reads CAIRSTELLNSPLHF. Here the CDR3 DNA reads TGTGCCATCAGATCCACAGAGTTACTTAATTCACCCCTCCACTTT.

The genes are TRBV18 and TRBJ2-1; 11 bases line up with TRBD2. The CDR3 length is 16 residues. Trimming at V came to 1 base and at J to 8 bases, leaving 7 bases not matched to a gene. Looked up from germline, CDR1 is KGHSH and CDR2 is LQKENI. The CDR3 DNA follows: TGTGCCAGCTCACCACGGGTTAGCGGGGGGGCAGATGAGCAGTTCTTC. Translating it yields CASSPRVSGGADEQFF.

V is TRBV7-9 and J is TRBJ1-1, with D maybe TRBD1 (6 bases). The CDR3 length is 16 residues. Germline-derived CDR1 and CDR2 are SEHNR and FQNEAQ (reference sequence). Trimming cost V 7 bases and J 4 bases, with 22 bases left between them. DNA for the CDR3: TGTGCCAGCACCCCCTCGGCTGGGGGCGGTGGCACTGAAGCTTTCTTT. Its protein is CASTPSAGGGGTEAFF.